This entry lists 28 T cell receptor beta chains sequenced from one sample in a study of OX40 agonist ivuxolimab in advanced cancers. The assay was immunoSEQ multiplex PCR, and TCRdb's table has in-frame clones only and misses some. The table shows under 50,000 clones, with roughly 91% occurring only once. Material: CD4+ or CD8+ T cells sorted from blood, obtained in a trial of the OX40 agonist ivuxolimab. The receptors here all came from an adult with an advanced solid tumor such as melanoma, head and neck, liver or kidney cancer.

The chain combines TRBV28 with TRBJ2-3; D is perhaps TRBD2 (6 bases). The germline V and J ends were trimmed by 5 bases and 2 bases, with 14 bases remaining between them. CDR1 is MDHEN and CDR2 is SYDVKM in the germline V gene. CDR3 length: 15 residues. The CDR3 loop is CASSPAGPLTDTQYF. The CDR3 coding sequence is TGTGCCAGCAGTCCAGCGGGTCCCCTCACAGATACGCAGTATTTT.

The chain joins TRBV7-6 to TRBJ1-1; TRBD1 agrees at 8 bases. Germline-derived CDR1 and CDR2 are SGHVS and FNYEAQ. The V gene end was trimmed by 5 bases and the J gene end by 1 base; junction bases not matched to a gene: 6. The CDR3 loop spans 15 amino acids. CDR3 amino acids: CASSTGDRWNTEAFF. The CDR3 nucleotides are TGTGCCAGCAGCACAGGGGACAGGTGGAACACTGAAGCTTTCTTT.

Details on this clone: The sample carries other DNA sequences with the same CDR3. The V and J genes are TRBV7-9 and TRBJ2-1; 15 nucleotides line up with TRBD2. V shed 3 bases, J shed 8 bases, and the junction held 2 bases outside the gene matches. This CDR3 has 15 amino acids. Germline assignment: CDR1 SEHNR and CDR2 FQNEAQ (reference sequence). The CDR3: CASSFRTSGRDEQFF. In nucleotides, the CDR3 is TGTGCCAGCAGCTTCCGGACTAGCGGGAGGGATGAGCAGTTCTTC.

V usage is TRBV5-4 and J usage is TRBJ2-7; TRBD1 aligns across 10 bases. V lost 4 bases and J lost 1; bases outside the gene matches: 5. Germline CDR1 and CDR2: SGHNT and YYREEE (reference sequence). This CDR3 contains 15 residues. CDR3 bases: TGTGCCAGCAGCCCGGAGGGACAGGGGTCCTACGAGCAGTACTTC. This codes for CASSPEGQGSYEQYF.

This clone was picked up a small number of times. CDR3 residues: CASSLAPDYEQYF. CDR3 nucleotide sequence: TGCGCCAGCAGCTTGGCCCCGGACTACGAGCAGTACTTC. This chain uses TRBV5-1 with TRBJ2-7; no definite D call. The CDR3 consists of 13 residues. Trimming removed 0 bases from V and 3 bases from J, with 7 bases in between. Germline V lookup: CDR1 SGHRS, CDR2 YFSETQ. Looking up the rest from reference TRBV5-1 and TRBJ2-7 gives the full variable domain: KAGVTQTPRYLIKTRGQQVTLSCSPISGHRSVSWYQQTPGQGLQFLFEYFSETQRNKGNFPGRFSGRQFSNSRSEMNVSTLELGDSALYLCASSLAPDYEQYFGPGTRLTVT.

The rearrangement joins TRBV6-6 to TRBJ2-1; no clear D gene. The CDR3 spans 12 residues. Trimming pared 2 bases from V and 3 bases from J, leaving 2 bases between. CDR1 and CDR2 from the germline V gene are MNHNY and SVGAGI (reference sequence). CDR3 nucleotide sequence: TGTGCCAGCAGTTACATCTACAATGAGCAGTTCTTC. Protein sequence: CASSYIYNEQFF.

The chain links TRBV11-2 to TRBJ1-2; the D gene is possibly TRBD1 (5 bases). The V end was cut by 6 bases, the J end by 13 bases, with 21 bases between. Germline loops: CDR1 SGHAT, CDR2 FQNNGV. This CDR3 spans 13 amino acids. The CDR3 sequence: CASRHGTAPSLTF. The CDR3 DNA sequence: TGTGCCAGCAGGCACGGGACTGCTCCTTCTCTCACCTTC.

CDR3 nucleotides: TGTGCCAGCAGCCAGAATAATAAAGAGACCCAGTACTTC. It encodes CASSQNNKETQYF. J is TRBJ2-5 and V is TRBV7-7; D uncertain. V lost 5 bases to trimming and J lost 3 bases, with 10 bases between them. The CDR3 has 13 amino acids. Germline V gene data show CDR1 as SSHAT and CDR2 as FNYEAQ (reference sequence).

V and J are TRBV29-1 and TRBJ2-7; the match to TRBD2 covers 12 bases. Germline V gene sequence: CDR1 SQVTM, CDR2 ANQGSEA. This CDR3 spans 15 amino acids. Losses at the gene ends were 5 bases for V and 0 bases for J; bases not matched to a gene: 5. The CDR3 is CSVKGLAGLSYEQYF. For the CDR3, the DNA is TGCAGCGTTAAAGGACTAGCGGGACTCTCCTACGAGCAGTACTTC.

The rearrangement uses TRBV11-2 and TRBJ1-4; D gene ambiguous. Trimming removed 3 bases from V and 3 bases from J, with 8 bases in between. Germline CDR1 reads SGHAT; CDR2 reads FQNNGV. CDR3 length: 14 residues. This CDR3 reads CASSFLGANEKLFF. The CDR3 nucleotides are TGTGCCAGCAGCTTTCTCGGCGCTAATGAAAAACTGTTTTTT.

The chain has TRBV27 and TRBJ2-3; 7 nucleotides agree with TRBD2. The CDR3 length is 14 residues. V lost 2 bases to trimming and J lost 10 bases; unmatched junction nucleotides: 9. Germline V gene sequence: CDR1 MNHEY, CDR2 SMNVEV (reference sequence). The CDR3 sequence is CASSLDGGKPPQYF. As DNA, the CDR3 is TGTGCCAGCAGTTTAGACGGGGGGAAGCCACCGCAGTATTTT.

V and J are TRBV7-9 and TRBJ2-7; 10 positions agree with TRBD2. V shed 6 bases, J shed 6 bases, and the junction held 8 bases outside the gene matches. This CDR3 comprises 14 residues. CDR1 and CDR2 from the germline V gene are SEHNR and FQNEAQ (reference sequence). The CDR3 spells CASRMGLAGAEQYF. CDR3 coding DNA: TGTGCCAGCAGAATGGGGCTAGCGGGAGCCGAGCAGTACTTC.

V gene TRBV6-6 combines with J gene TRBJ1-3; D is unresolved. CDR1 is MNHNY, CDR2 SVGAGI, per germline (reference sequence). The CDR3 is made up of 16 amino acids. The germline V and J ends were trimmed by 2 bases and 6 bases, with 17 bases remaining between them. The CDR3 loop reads CASSYLSGRVENTIYF. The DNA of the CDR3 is TGTGCCAGCAGTTACCTGTCCGGTCGAGTCGAAAACACCATATATTTT.

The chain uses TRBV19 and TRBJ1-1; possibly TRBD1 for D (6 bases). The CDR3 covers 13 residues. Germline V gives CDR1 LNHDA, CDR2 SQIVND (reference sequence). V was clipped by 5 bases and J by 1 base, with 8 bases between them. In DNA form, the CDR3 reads TGTGCCAGTAGTCTGGGACAGAACACTGAAGCTTTCTTT. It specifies CASSLGQNTEAFF.

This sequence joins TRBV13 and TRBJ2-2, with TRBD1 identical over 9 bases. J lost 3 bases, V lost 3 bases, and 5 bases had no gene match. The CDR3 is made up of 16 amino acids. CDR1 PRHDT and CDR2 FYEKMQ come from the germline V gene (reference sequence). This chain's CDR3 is CASSFTGQGDTGELFF. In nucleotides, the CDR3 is TGTGCCAGCAGCTTTACGGGACAGGGAGACACCGGGGAGCTGTTTTTT.

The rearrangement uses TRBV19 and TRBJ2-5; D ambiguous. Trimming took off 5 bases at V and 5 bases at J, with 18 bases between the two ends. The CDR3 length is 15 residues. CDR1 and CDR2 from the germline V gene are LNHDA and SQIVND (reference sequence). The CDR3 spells CASSLSFLRRETQYF. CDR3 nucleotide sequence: TGTGCCAGTAGTTTATCGTTCCTTCGTCGGGAGACCCAGTACTTC.

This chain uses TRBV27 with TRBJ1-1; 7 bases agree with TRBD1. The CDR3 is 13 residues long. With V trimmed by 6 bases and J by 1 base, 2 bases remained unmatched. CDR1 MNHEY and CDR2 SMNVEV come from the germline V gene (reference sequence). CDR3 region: CASRTGANTEAFF. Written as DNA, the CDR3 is TGTGCCAGCAGAACAGGGGCGAACACTGAAGCTTTCTTT.

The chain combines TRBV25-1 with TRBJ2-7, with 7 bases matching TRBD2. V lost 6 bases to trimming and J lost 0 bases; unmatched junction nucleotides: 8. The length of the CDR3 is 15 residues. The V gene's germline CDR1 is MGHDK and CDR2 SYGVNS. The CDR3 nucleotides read TGTGCCAGCAGCACCGACGGGAGGAACTCCTACGAGCAGTACTTC. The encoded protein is CASSTDGRNSYEQYF.

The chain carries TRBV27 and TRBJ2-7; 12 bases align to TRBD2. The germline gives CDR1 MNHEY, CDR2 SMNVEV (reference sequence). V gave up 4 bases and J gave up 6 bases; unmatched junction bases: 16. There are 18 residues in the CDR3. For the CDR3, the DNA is TGTGCCAGCAGTTCTTGGACTAGCGGGGTACCTCCTCCCGGCGAGCAGTACTTC. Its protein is CASSSWTSGVPPPGEQYF.

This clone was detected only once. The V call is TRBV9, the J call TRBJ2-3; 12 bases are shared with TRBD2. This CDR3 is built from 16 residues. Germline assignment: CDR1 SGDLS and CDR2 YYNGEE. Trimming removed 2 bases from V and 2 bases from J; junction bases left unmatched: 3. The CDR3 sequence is CASSVTSGGYTDTQYF. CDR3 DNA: TGTGCCAGCAGCGTGACTAGCGGGGGATACACAGATACGCAGTATTTT.

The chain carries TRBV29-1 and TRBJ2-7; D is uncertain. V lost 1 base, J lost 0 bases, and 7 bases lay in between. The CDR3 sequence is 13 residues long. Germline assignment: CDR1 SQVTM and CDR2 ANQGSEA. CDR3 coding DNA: TGCAGCGTTGAAGGTAGTGGCTCCTACGAGCAGTACTTC. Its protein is CSVEGSGSYEQYF.

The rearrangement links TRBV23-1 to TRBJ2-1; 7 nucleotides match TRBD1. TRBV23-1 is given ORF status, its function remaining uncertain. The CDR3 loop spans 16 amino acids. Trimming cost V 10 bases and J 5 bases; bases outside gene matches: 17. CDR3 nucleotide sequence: TGCGCCAACCCGCCCAAACTACAGGGGACAAACAATGAGCAGTTCTTC. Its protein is CANPPKLQGTNNEQFF.

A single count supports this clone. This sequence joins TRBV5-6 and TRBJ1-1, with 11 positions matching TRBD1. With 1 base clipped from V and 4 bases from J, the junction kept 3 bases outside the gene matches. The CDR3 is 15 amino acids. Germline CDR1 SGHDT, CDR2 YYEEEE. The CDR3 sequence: CASSLFGTGGTEAFF. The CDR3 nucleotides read TGTGCCAGCAGCTTGTTCGGGACAGGGGGCACTGAAGCTTTCTTT.

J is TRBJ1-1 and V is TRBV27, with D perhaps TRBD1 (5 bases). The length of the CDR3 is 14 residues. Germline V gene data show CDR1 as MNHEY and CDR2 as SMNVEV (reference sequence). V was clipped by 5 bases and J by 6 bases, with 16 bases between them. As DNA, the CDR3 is TGTGCCAGCAGTCCTCGTGGGGGATTCTCTGAAGCTTTCTTT. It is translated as CASSPRGGFSEAFF.

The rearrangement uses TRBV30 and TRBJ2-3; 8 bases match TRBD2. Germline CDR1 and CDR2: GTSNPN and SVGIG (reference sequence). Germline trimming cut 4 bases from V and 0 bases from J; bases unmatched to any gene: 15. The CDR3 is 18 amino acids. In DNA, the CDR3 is TGTGCCTGGACGCGGGGGGCGGGAGGCCCGTATAGCACAGATACGCAGTATTTT. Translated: CAWTRGAGGPYSTDTQYF.

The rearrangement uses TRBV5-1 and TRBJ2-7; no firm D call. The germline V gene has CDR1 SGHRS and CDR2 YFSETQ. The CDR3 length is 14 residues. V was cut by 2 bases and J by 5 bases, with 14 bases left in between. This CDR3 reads CASSLGQASDEQYF. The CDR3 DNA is TGCGCCAGCAGCTTAGGGCAGGCCAGCGACGAGCAGTACTTC.

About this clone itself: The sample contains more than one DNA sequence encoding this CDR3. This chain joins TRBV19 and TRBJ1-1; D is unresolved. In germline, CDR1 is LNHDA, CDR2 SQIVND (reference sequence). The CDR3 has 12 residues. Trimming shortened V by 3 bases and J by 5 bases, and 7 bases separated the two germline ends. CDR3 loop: CASSIGFTEAFF. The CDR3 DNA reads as TGTGCCAGTAGTATCGGGTTTACTGAAGCTTTCTTT.

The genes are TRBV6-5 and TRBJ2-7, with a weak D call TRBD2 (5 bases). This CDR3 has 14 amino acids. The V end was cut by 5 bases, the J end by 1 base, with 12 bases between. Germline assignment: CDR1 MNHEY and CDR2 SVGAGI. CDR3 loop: CASSEVGVSYEQYF. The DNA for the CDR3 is TGTGCCAGCAGTGAAGTCGGGGTTTCCTACGAGCAGTACTTC.